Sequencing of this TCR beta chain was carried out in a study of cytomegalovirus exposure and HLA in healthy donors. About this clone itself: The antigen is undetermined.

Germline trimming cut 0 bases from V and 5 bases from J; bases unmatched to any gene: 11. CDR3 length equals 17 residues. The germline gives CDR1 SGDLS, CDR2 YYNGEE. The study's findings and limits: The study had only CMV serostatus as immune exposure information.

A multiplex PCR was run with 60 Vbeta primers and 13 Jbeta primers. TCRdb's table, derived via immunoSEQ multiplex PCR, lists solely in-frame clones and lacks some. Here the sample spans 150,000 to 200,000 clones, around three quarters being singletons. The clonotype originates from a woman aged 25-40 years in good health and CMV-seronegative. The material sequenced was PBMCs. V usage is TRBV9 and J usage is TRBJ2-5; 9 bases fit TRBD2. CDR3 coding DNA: TGTGCCAGCAGCGTAGACGGTCGGCTAGCGGGACGTGAGACCCAGTACTTC. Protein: CASSVDGRLAGRETQYF.